This T cell receptor beta chain was sequenced in a study of blood T cell repertoires in COVID-19. In the study overall: Acute-phase and convalescent COVID-19 samples originated in the United States, Italy and Spain. PBMCs, B-cell-depleted T cells, or T cells were the source of the cDNA or gDNA that made up the material.

The CDR3 has 15 residues. Unmatched junction bases numbered 4, after V lost 5 bases and J lost 7 bases. Germline V gives CDR1 LNHDA, CDR2 SQIVND (reference sequence). In the original processing: Reference gene primer amplification yielded estimated nucleated cell counts. Libraries were prepared by immunoSEQ multiplex PCR; TCRdb keeps only in-frame clonotypes and omits some of them. V and J calls plus clone size are reproduced from that table; the DNA served to infer D and trimming. The sample records a few hundred thousand clones, approximately 85% being singletons. Sequenced: peripheral blood. This chain links TRBV19 with TRBJ2-1; TRBD2 matches at 14 bases. The receptor's source is a woman aged 45-65 years with acute or convalescent COVID-19. CDR3 coding DNA: TGTGCCAGTAGTCCTCGACTAGCGGGAGGGAATGAGCAGTTCTTC. It yields the protein CASSPRLAGGNEQFF.